This T cell receptor (beta chain) was recorded in a study of blood T cell repertoires in COVID-19. Study summary: COVID-19 samples from acute and convalescent phases originated in the United States, Italy and Spain.

At least ten counts were recorded for this clone. Sequencing used immunoSEQ multiplex PCR; TCRdb keeps in-frame clones, though not all of them. The sample has some 240,000 clones; around 80% are singletons. V lost 3 bases, J lost 6 bases, and 11 bases stayed unmatched. Germline V gene lookup returns CDR1 SEHNR and CDR2 FQNEAQ (reference sequence). The CDR3 totals 16 residues. The sample comprised peripheral blood. This TCR came from a woman in her sixties or seventies with acute or convalescent COVID-19. The V call is TRBV7-9, the J call TRBJ2-1; TRBD1 matches 7 bases. In nucleotides, the CDR3 is TGTGCCAGCAGCTTCCCAAGGGACAGTGGGGGCAATGAGCAGTTCTTC. It translates to CASSFPRDSGGNEQFF.